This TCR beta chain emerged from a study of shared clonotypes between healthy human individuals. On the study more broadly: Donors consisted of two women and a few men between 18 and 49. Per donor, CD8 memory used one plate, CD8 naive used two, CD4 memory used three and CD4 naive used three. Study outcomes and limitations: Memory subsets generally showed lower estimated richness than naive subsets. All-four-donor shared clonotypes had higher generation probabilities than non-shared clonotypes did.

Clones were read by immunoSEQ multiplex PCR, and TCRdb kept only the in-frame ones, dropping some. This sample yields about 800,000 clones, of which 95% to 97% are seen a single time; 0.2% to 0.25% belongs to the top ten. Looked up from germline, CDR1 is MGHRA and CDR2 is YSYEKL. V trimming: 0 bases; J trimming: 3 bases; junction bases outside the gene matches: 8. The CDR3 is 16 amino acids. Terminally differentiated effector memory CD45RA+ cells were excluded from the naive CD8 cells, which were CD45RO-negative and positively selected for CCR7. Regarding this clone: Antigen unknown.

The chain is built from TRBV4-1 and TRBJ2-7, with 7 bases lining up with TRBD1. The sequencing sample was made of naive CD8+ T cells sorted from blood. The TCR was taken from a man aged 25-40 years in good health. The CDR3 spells CASSQDSSGTVYEQYF. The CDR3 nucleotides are TGCGCCAGCAGCCAAGATTCGTCCGGGACAGTCTACGAGCAGTACTTC.